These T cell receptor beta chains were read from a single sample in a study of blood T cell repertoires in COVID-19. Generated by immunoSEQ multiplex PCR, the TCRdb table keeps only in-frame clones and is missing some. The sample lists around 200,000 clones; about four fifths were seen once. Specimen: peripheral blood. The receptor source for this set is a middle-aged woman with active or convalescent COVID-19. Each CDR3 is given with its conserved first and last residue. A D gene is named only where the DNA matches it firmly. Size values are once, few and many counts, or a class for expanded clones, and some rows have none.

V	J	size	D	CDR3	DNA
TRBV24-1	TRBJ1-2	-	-	CATSDASGAGDPYGYTF	TGTGCCACCAGTGATGCTAGTGGGGCAGGGGATCCTTATGGCTACACCTTC
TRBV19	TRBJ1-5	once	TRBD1	CASIGTGGFNQPQHF	TGTGCCAGTATCGGGACAGGGGGATTCAATCAGCCCCAGCATTTT
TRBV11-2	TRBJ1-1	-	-	CAGAALMNTEAFF	TGTGCCGGGGCCGCACTTATGAACACTGAAGCTTTCTTT
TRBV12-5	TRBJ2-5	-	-	CASGRQLSQETQYF	TGTGCTAGTGGTCGACAGCTATCCCAAGAGACCCAGTACTTC
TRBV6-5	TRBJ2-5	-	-	CASSYAGLVQTQYF	TGTGCCAGCAGTTACGCAGGCCTGGTCCAGACCCAGTACTTC
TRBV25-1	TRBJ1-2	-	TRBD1	CASSDRNNYGYTF	TGTGCCAGTTCGGACAGGAATAACTATGGCTACACCTTC
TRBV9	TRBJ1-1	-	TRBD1	CASSEQGNLNTEAFF	TGTGCCAGCAGCGAACAGGGGAACTTGAACACTGAAGCTTTCTTT
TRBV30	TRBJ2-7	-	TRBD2	CACSSLAGVNEQYF	TGTGCCTGCTCCTCACTAGCGGGAGTGAACGAGCAGTACTTC
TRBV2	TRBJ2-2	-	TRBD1	CASSSDRVGTGELFF	TGTGCCAGCAGCTCGGACAGGGTGGGCACCGGGGAGCTGTTTTTT
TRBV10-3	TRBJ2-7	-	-	CAITKESSYEQYF	TGTGCCATCACCAAGGAGAGCTCCTACGAGCAGTACTTC
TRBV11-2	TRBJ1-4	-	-	CASSAQGLTNEKLFF	TGTGCCAGCAGCGCACAGGGTTTGACTAATGAAAAACTGTTTTTT
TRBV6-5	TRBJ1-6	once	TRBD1	CASSYFRDRANSPLHF	TGTGCCAGCAGTTACTTCCGGGACAGAGCTAATTCACCCCTCCACTTT
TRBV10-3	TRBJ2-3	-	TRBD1	CAVRSSGQGSTDTQYF	TGTGCCGTCCGCTCGTCAGGACAGGGAAGCACAGATACGCAGTATTTT
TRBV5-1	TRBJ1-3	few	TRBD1	CASRTGSSSGNTIYF	TGCGCCAGCAGGACAGGGAGCTCCTCTGGAAACACCATATATTTT
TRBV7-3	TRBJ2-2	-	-	CASRRGGAGAGELFF	TGTGCCAGCAGGCGTGGTGGGGCCGGCGCCGGGGAGCTGTTTTTT
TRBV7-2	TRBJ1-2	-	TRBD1	CASSVDRGANYGYTF	TGTGCCAGCAGCGTGGACAGGGGAGCTAACTATGGCTACACCTTC
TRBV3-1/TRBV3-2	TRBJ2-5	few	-	CASSQGRSEETQYF	TGTGCCAGCAGCCAAGGGAGGTCCGAGGAGACCCAGTACTTC
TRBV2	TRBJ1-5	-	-	CASIKELTNQPQHF	TGTGCCAGCATTAAGGAGTTAACCAATCAGCCCCAGCATTTT
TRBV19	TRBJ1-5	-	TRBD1	CASSSGQDLQPQHF	TGTGCCAGTAGTAGCGGACAGGACCTCCAGCCCCAGCATTTT
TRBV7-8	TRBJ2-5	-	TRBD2	CASSLRGTSAPLKGETQYF	TGTGCCAGCAGCTTAAGGGGGACTAGCGCGCCCTTGAAAGGGGAGACCCAGTACTTC
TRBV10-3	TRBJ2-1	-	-	CAISGTEDEQFF	TGTGCCATCAGTGGGACAGAGGATGAGCAGTTCTTC
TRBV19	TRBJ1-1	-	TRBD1	CASSIQGQGAGDTEAFF	TGTGCCAGTTCCATACAGGGACAGGGGGCTGGAGACACTGAAGCTTTCTTT
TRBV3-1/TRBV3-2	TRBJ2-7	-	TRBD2	CASSQGLAGVYEQYF	TGTGCCAGCAGCCAAGGGCTAGCGGGAGTCTACGAGCAGTACTTC
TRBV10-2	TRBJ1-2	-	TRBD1	CASNPGQGANYGYTF	TGCGCCAGCAATCCGGGACAGGGGGCCAACTATGGCTACACCTTC
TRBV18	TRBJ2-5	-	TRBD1	CASSQFTTTGTVKETQYF	TGTGCCAGCTCGCAATTTACGACCACCGGGACAGTAAAAGAGACCCAGTACTTC
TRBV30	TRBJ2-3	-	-	CAWSGASTDTQYF	TGTGCCTGGAGTGGAGCCAGCACAGATACGCAGTATTTT
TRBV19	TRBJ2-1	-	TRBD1	CASSIRTGTYNEQFF	TGTGCCAGTAGTATCCGGACAGGTACTTACAATGAGCAGTTCTTC
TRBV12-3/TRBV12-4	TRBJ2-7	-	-	CASSIGQGYEQYF	TGTGCCAGCAGCATTGGCCAGGGTTACGAGCAGTACTTC
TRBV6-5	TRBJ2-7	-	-	CASNWGSGFYEQYF	TGTGCCAGCAATTGGGGCTCAGGGTTCTACGAGCAGTACTTC
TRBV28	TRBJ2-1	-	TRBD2	CASVTSSGRSLFYNEQFF	TGTGCCAGCGTTACCTCTAGCGGGAGGTCTCTTTTCTACAATGAGCAGTTCTTC
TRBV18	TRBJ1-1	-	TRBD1	CASSPTGDTEAFF	TGTGCCAGCTCACCGACAGGGGACACTGAAGCTTTCTTT
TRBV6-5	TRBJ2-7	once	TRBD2	CASRIAGAAFEQYF	TGTGCCAGCAGGATAGCGGGAGCTGCTTTCGAGCAGTACTTC
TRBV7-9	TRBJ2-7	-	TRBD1	CASSLGDSSYEQYF	TGTGCCAGCAGCTTAGGGGACAGCTCCTACGAGCAGTACTTC
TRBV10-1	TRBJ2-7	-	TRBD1	CASSGQGASAEQYF	TGCGCCAGCAGTGGACAGGGGGCTAGCGCCGAGCAGTACTTC
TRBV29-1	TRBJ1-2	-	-	CSVDSSGVSPNYGYTF	TGCAGCGTTGATTCTTCGGGGGTTAGCCCGAACTATGGCTACACCTTC
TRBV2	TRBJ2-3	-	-	CASGGLPLTDTQYF	TGTGCCAGCGGTGGACTACCTCTCACAGATACGCAGTATTTT
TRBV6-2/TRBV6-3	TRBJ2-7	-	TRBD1	CASSSRQGQYF	TGTGCCAGCAGTTCACGACAGGGGCAGTACTTC
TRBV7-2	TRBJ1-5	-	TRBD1	CASSPGTGSNQPQHF	TGTGCCAGCAGCCCCGGGACAGGGTCAAATCAGCCCCAGCATTTT
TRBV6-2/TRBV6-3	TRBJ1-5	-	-	CASTPSANQPQHF	TGTGCCAGCACCCCCAGTGCCAATCAGCCCCAGCATTTT
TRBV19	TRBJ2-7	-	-	CASSVSSYEQYF	TGTGCCAGTAGCGTCAGCTCCTACGAGCAGTACTTC
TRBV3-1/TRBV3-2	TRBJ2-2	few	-	CASSQDQQGANTGELFF	TGTGCCAGCAGCCAAGATCAGCAGGGCGCAAACACCGGGGAGCTGTTTTTT
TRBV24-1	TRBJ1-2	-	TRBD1	CATSDPKTGQGNYGYTF	TGTGCCACCAGTGACCCTAAGACCGGACAGGGTAACTATGGCTACACCTTC
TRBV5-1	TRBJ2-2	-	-	CASTAVPRNTGELFF	TGCGCCAGCACGGCGGTCCCACGGAACACCGGGGAGCTGTTTTTT
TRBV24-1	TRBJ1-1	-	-	CATSRGVGTEAFF	TGTGCCACCAGTCGCGGGGTTGGCACTGAAGCTTTCTTT
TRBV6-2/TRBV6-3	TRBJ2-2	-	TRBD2	CASSYQPGLASTGELFF	TGTGCCAGCAGTTACCAGCCGGGACTAGCGTCAACCGGGGAGCTGTTTTTT
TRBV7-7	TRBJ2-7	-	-	CASSLGQGLSYEQYF	TGTGCTAGCAGCTTAGGTCAGGGCTTGTCCTACGAGCAGTACTTC
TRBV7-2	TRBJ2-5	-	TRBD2	CASSQRGGEETQYF	TGTGCCAGCAGCCAGCGGGGGGGCGAGGAGACCCAGTACTTC
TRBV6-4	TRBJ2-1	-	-	CASSDGLQGQQFF	TGTGCCAGCAGTGACGGATTACAGGGCCAGCAGTTCTTC
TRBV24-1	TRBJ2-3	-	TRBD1	CATRPGQGTDTQYF	TGTGCCACCAGACCTGGACAGGGCACAGATACGCAGTATTTT
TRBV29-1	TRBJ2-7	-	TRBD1	CSVDDRVGNEQYF	TGCAGCGTTGATGACAGGGTAGGGAACGAGCAGTACTTC
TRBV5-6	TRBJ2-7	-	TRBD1	CASSLQGGQSYEQYF	TGTGCCAGCAGCCTTCAAGGGGGACAGTCCTACGAGCAGTACTTC